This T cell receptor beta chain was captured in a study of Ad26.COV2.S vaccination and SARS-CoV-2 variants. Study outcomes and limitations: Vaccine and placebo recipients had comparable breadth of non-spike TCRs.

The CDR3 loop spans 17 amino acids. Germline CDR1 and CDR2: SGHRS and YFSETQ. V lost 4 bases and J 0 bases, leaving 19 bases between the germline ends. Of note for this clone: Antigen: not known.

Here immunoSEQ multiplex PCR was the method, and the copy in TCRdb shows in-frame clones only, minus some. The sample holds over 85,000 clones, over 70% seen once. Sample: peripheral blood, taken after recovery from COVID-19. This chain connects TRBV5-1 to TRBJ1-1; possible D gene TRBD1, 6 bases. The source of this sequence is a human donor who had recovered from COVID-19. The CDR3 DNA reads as TGCGCCAGCAGCACCGGCCGCAGCGGGGGCATGAACACTGAAGCTTTCTTT. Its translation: CASSTGRSGGMNTEAFF.